The 23 T cell receptor beta chains listed next were all sequenced from one sample in a study of shared clonotypes between healthy human individuals. Produced via immunoSEQ multiplex PCR; TCRdb's table is partial and in-frame only. The sample carries about 2.4 million clones, approximately 90% recorded once. Sequencing input: naive CD4+ T cells sorted from blood. The sample's subset: CD45RA+ positively selected. These TCRs come from a man in his late teens or twenties in good health.

The rearrangement links TRBV19 to TRBJ1-2, with TRBD1 identical over 9 bases. The V and J ends lost 6 bases and 4 bases, in that order; junction bases with no gene match: 6. The CDR3 covers 14 residues. CDR1 is LNHDA, CDR2 SQIVND, per germline (reference sequence). The CDR3 loop reads CASRRTGEGYGYTF. The DNA for the CDR3 is TGTGCCAGTAGGCGGACAGGGGAGGGCTATGGCTACACCTTC.

This clone was seen just once. The same CDR3 can be traced to other DNA sequences in this sample. This chain links TRBV5-1 with TRBJ2-3; 11 positions match TRBD2. Trimming at V came to 0 bases and at J to 4 bases, leaving 4 bases not matched to a gene. This CDR3 comprises 16 residues. From germline, CDR1 is SGHRS and CDR2 YFSETQ. As DNA, the CDR3 is TGCGCCAGCAGCTTGGGTAGCGGGGGGGCCCCAGATACGCAGTATTTT. The encoded protein is CASSLGSGGAPDTQYF.

V gene TRBV7-2 combines with J gene TRBJ2-5, with TRBD2 matching over 14 bases. CDR1 and CDR2 from the germline V gene are SGHTA and FQGNSA. The CDR3 totals 15 residues. Trimming at V came to 5 bases and at J to 7 bases, leaving 6 bases not matched to a gene. CDR3 loop: CASSRGGTSGRTQYF. The CDR3 DNA is TGTGCCAGCAGCCGTGGAGGGACTAGCGGGAGGACCCAGTACTTC.

V gene TRBV6-1 combines with J gene TRBJ1-1; D uncertain. From germline, CDR1 is MNHNS and CDR2 SASEGT. V was clipped by 9 bases and J by 0 bases, with 11 bases between them. The CDR3 has 13 residues. CDR3 coding DNA: TGTGCCAGTAAGACGGCAATGAACACTGAAGCTTTCTTT. This codes for CASKTAMNTEAFF.

This rearrangement joins TRBV4-3 to TRBJ2-1; 9 nucleotides agree with TRBD2. This CDR3 contains 16 residues. CDR1 LGHNA and CDR2 YSLEER come from the germline V gene. J was trimmed by 8 bases and V by 0 bases; bases with no gene match: 8. CDR3 protein: CASSQDLLAGIHEQFF. The CDR3 coding sequence is TGCGCCAGCAGCCAAGATCTTCTAGCGGGAATTCATGAGCAGTTCTTC.

The chain uses TRBV23-1 and TRBJ1-4; tentative D call: TRBD1 (5 bases). TRBV23-1 has ORF status, its function being uncertain. With 3 bases removed from V and 0 bases from J, the gap between germline ends came to 14 bases. CDR3 size: 17 residues. The CDR3 sequence: CASSHGRGDSTNEKLFF. The CDR3 DNA follows: TGCGCCAGCAGTCATGGTCGAGGGGACTCAACTAATGAAAAACTGTTTTTT.

With regard to this clone: The sample has other DNA sequences that encode this CDR3 too. The rearrangement joins TRBV6-5 to TRBJ2-3, with D perhaps matching TRBD1 (5 bases). The germline V gene encodes CDR1 MNHEY and CDR2 SVGAGI. CDR3 size: 13 residues. Trimming shortened V by 5 bases and J by 0 bases, and 6 bases separated the two germline ends. The CDR3 here is CASSRQSTDTQYF. CDR3 nucleotides: TGTGCCAGCAGTAGACAGAGCACAGATACGCAGTATTTT.

The V gene is TRBV6-5, the J gene TRBJ1-5, with 9 bases matching TRBD1. J gave up 9 bases and V 6 bases, and 12 bases lay outside the gene matches. This CDR3 has 15 amino acids. Germline values: CDR1 MNHEY, CDR2 SVGAGI. CDR3 amino acids: CASSPGQGPAWPQHF. DNA of the CDR3: TGTGCCAGCAGCCCTGGACAGGGGCCCGCTTGGCCCCAGCATTTT.

This chain uses TRBV19 with TRBJ2-6; D is ambiguous. Germline CDR1 is LNHDA and CDR2 is SQIVND (reference sequence). Trimming took off 3 bases at V and 4 bases at J, with 10 bases between the two ends. This CDR3 contains 15 residues. The CDR3 loop reads CASSIFSPGANVLTF. The DNA for the CDR3 is TGTGCCAGTAGTATTTTCTCACCAGGGGCCAACGTCCTGACTTTC.

The chain employs TRBV7-3 and TRBJ2-5; D ambiguous. V dropped 2 bases and J dropped 5 bases, with 9 bases sitting between them. This CDR3 is built from 13 residues. Germline V gives CDR1 SGHTA, CDR2 FQGTGA. This CDR3 is CASSLRYMETQYF. In DNA form, the CDR3 reads TGTGCCAGCAGCTTACGGTATATGGAGACCCAGTACTTC.

V usage is TRBV13 and J usage is TRBJ2-7, with 9 bases aligning to TRBD1. The CDR3 has 20 amino acids. The junction had 18 bases not matched to a gene; V was cut back by 3 bases and J by 0 bases. Germline V CDR1 and CDR2: PRHDT, FYEKMQ (reference sequence). CDR3 residues: CASSFLTPLTGTGSSYEQYF. CDR3 bases: TGTGCCAGCAGCTTTCTAACCCCCTTAACCGGGACAGGGTCCTCCTACGAGCAGTACTTC.

The CDR3 region has the DNA TGTGCCAGCTCACCACCCCTGGGGGCTGGGAACACTGAAGCTTTCTTT. Amino acids: CASSPPLGAGNTEAFF. The chain recombines TRBV18 with TRBJ1-1; perhaps TRBD1 as D (6 bases). The CDR3 sequence is 16 residues long. Trimming removed 0 bases from V and 1 base from J, with 12 bases in between. Germline CDR1 reads KGHSH; CDR2 reads LQKENI.

The V gene is TRBV28, the J gene TRBJ2-7, with D perhaps matching TRBD1 (6 bases). The CDR3 totals 16 residues. The ends were cut back, 3 bases at V and 4 bases at J, with 19 bases in the middle. CDR1 and CDR2 (germline): MDHEN, SYDVKM. CDR3 coding DNA: TGTGCCAGCAGTTTGGACAGCCCTGTCCGAAAATACGAGCAGTACTTC. Translating it yields CASSLDSPVRKYEQYF.

The rearrangement joins TRBV7-2 to TRBJ2-5; 9 bases are a match to TRBD2. Unmatched junction bases numbered 11, after V lost 1 base and J lost 5 bases. Germline CDR1 reads SGHTA; CDR2 reads FQGNSA. This CDR3 has 17 amino acids. The CDR3 reads CASSLGLRAGGRETQYF. Here the CDR3 DNA reads TGTGCCAGCAGCTTAGGGCTGCGCGCGGGAGGGCGGGAGACCCAGTACTTC.

The genes are TRBV5-1 and TRBJ2-3; TRBD1 matches at 7 bases. Trimming removed 4 bases from V and 2 bases from J; junction bases left unmatched: 7. From germline, CDR1 is SGHRS and CDR2 YFSETQ. This CDR3 spans 15 amino acids. CDR3 residues: CASSPRGQITDTQYF. Written as DNA, the CDR3 is TGCGCCAGCAGCCCGAGGGGACAGATCACAGATACGCAGTATTTT.

Note on this clone: Other DNA variants within this sample encode the same CDR3. This sequence joins TRBV29-1 and TRBJ1-5; no clear D gene. This CDR3 is built from 12 residues. CDR1 SQVTM and CDR2 ANQGSEA come from the germline V gene. V was cut by 6 bases and J by 0 bases, with 6 bases left in between. CDR3 sequence (DNA): TGCAGCGTGCGGGATAGCAATCAGCCCCAGCATTTT. Translating it yields CSVRDSNQPQHF.

This chain connects TRBV7-6 to TRBJ2-5, with D perhaps assigned TRBD1 or TRBD2 (5 bases each). In germline, CDR1 is SGHVS, CDR2 FNYEAQ. The CDR3 is 15 residues long. V was cut by 5 bases and J by 1 base, with 14 bases left in between. The CDR3 reads CASSLRDRTQETQYF. The CDR3 DNA sequence: TGTGCCAGCAGCCTTCGGGACCGAACCCAAGAGACCCAGTACTTC.

CDR3 bases: TGCGCCAGCAGCTTGGCGACAGGGGCGGCAGATACGCAGTATTTT. This gives the protein CASSLATGAADTQYF. The chain joins TRBV5-1 to TRBJ2-3; 8 nucleotides match TRBD1. The J segment lost 4 bases and the V segment lost 0 bases, leaving 4 bases of the junction unmatched. Germline V gene sequence: CDR1 SGHRS, CDR2 YFSETQ. The CDR3 has 15 residues.

The CDR3 DNA sequence: TGCGCCAGCAGCTTGGGAAACGAGGAGACCCAGTACTTC. This sequence encodes CASSLGNEETQYF. This chain joins TRBV5-1 and TRBJ2-5; D remains unclear. This CDR3 comprises 13 residues. From germline, CDR1 is SGHRS and CDR2 YFSETQ. With 0 bases removed from V and 5 bases from J, the gap between germline ends came to 8 bases.

The rearrangement joins TRBV5-6 to TRBJ2-7; D gene uncertain. Germline V gene sequence: CDR1 SGHDT, CDR2 YYEEEE. Trimming shortened V by 5 bases and J by 2 bases, and 17 bases separated the two germline ends. This CDR3 spans 15 amino acids. This chain's CDR3 is CASSIRSVSTYEQYF. The CDR3 region has the DNA TGTGCCAGCAGTATCCGGTCTGTTTCTACCTACGAGCAGTACTTC.

This chain links TRBV5-4 with TRBJ1-6; no reliable D call. Per the germline V gene, CDR1 is SGHNT and CDR2 is YYREEE (reference sequence). The CDR3 totals 14 residues. V dropped 0 bases and J dropped 8 bases, with 9 bases sitting between them. For the CDR3, the DNA is TGTGCCAGCAGCTTGGTTGTGGGAGATTCACCCCTCCACTTT. Amino acids: CASSLVVGDSPLHF.

The V and J genes are TRBV30 and TRBJ1-6; 9 nucleotides agree with TRBD1. Germline CDR1 is GTSNPN and CDR2 is SVGIG (reference sequence). V gave up 0 bases and J gave up 8 bases; unmatched junction bases: 5. The CDR3 totals 15 residues. CDR3 sequence: CAWSVLGQGYSPLHF. The CDR3 coding sequence is TGTGCCTGGAGTGTACTGGGACAGGGTTATTCACCCCTCCACTTT.

The chain carries TRBV10-3 and TRBJ2-3; TRBD2 matches at 14 bases. The V and J ends lost 6 bases and 6 bases, in that order; junction bases with no gene match: 11. The CDR3 extends over 17 amino acids. Germline CDR1 ENHRY, CDR2 SYGVKD. DNA of the CDR3: TGTGCCATCAGCGAGGGACTAGCGGGGGTCGGGAGGGATACGCAGTATTTT. It is translated as CAISEGLAGVGRDTQYF.